These 32 T cell receptor beta chains originate from one sample sequenced in a study of identical twins. TCRdb analysed the 5' RACE reads with MiXCR anew, one entry per CDR3 protein. This table has about 890,000 distinct CDR3 sequences, roughly an eighth appearing once. The same data also contributed to another study, on yellow fever vaccine responses in identical twins.

The sequenced material came from PBMCs. The receptors originated from a woman aged 18-35 years in good health.

This clonotype showed up many times. CDR3 amino acids: CASRAQGYEQYF. CDR3 DNA: TGTGCCAGCAGGGCACAGGGCTACGAGCAGTACTTC. This chain connects TRBV27 to TRBJ2-7; possibly TRBD1 for D (6 bases). The germline V and J ends were trimmed by 6 bases and 3 bases, with 9 bases remaining between them. Germline values: CDR1 MNHEY, CDR2 SMNVEV (reference sequence). The CDR3 length is 12 residues.

The V gene is TRBV5-8, the J gene TRBJ2-1; TRBD2 agrees at 9 bases. The CDR3 has 17 residues. V shed 4 bases and J 6 bases; nucleotides not matched to a gene: 14. In germline, CDR1 is SGHTS, CDR2 YDEGEE. The CDR3 DNA reads TGTGCCAGCAGCCACGGGGTCGGCGGGAGGGCCGGCAATGAGCAGTTCTTC. Protein: CASSHGVGGRAGNEQFF.

V usage is TRBV12-3 or TRBV12-4 and J usage is TRBJ1-2, with 8 bases aligning to TRBD1. This CDR3 contains 12 residues. J was trimmed by 7 bases and V by 7 bases; bases with no gene match: 5. The CDR3 DNA reads as TGTGCCAGCACCCAGGGGGCGGGTGGCTACACCTTC. Translation: CASTQGAGGYTF.

This clonotype was counted between two and nine times. This chain links TRBV19 with TRBJ1-2, with D possibly TRBD1 on 5 matching bases. The V end was cut by 2 bases, the J end by 6 bases, with 19 bases between. The germline CDR1 and CDR2 sequences are LNHDA and SQIVND (reference sequence). The CDR3 is 16 residues long. For the CDR3, the DNA is TGTGCCAGTAGTATATTTGGGTACCGGGGACGCGATGGCTACACCTTC. Translated, it gives CASSIFGYRGRDGYTF.

The chain links TRBV12-3 or TRBV12-4 to TRBJ2-3, with 7 positions matching TRBD1. This CDR3 comprises 15 residues. Trimming cost V 2 bases and J 3 bases; bases outside gene matches: 5. DNA for the CDR3: TGTGCCAGCAGTTTACACAGGGGCACGACAGATACGCAGTATTTT. This gives the protein CASSLHRGTTDTQYF.

V is TRBV4-2 and J is TRBJ2-5, with unresolved D. The germline V gene has CDR1 LGHNA and CDR2 YNFKEQ. The V end was cut by 1 base, the J end by 0 bases, with 6 bases between. The CDR3 runs 14 residues. The CDR3 bases are TGTGCCAGCAGCCAAGGGTGGGACCAAGAGACCCAGTACTTC. Protein sequence: CASSQGWDQETQYF.

The rearrangement joins TRBV7-6 to TRBJ2-7; TRBD2 aligns across 7 bases. Germline V gene lookup returns CDR1 SGHVS and CDR2 FNYEAQ. CDR3 length: 14 amino acids. J was trimmed by 3 bases and V by 7 bases; bases with no gene match: 9. The chain's CDR3 is CASTAGEGHYEQYF. DNA of the CDR3: TGTGCCAGCACCGCCGGGGAGGGTCACTACGAGCAGTACTTC.

This sequence joins TRBV7-8 and TRBJ2-3; TRBD2 matches at 11 bases. The V gene's germline CDR1 is SGHVS and CDR2 FQNEAQ. V lost 5 bases, J lost 1 base, and 17 bases stayed unmatched. There are 20 residues in the CDR3. CDR3 residues: CASSPTLGLAGRIGTDTQYF. The CDR3 DNA reads as TGTGCCAGCAGCCCCACCCTAGGACTAGCGGGTCGAATTGGCACAGATACGCAGTATTTT.

The chain couples TRBV28 to TRBJ2-3; 7 bases are shared with TRBD1. This CDR3 is built from 15 residues. With V trimmed by 5 bases and J by 4 bases, 9 bases remained unmatched. Germline V gene data show CDR1 as MDHEN and CDR2 as SYDVKM. CDR3 sequence (DNA): TGTGCCAGCAGTCCAAGACAGGGAGTGGCAGATACGCAGTATTTT. It translates to CASSPRQGVADTQYF. Filled out from reference TRBV28 and TRBJ2-3, the complete variable domain reads DVKVTQSSRYLVKRTGEKVFLECVQDMDHENMFWYRQDPGLGLRLIYFSYDVKMKEKGDIPEGYSVSREKKERFSLILESASTNQTSMYLCASSPRQGVADTQYFGPGTRLTVL.

This clonotype was recorded many times. The chain recombines TRBV29-1 with TRBJ1-1; no reliable D call. The CDR3 runs to 13 residues. V lost 7 bases and J 1 base, leaving 13 bases between the germline ends. The germline V gene encodes CDR1 SQVTM and CDR2 ANQGSEA. This CDR3 reads CSADRTGNTEAFF. The CDR3 region has the DNA TGCAGCGCCGATCGGACGGGGAACACTGAAGCTTTCTTT.

J is TRBJ2-2 and V is TRBV2; TRBD1 matches at 11 bases. The CDR3 sequence is 15 residues long. The V segment lost 5 bases and the J segment 6 bases; nucleotides outside the gene matches: 5. Germline loops: CDR1 SNHLY, CDR2 FYNNEI. The CDR3 reads CASSIPGQGAGELFF. The DNA for the CDR3 is TGTGCCAGCAGTATCCCGGGACAGGGGGCCGGGGAGCTGTTTTTT. The variable domain in full, with the rest retrieved from reference TRBV2 and TRBJ2-2, is EPEVTQTPSHQVTQMGQEVILRCVPISNHLYFYWYRQILGQKVEFLVSFYNNEISEKSEIFDDQFSVERPDGSNFTLKIRSTKLEDSAMYFCASSIPGQGAGELFFGEGSRLTVL.

This clonotype was observed a handful of times. The V and J genes are TRBV14 and TRBJ2-4; D gene unclear. CDR1 is SGHDN and CDR2 is FVKESK in the germline V gene. Trimming pared 0 bases from V and 8 bases from J, leaving 14 bases between. The CDR3 spans 15 residues. CDR3 amino acids: CASSQDSQKGYIQYF. CDR3 DNA: TGTGCCAGCAGCCAAGATTCCCAGAAAGGGTACATTCAGTACTTC.

This clonotype was counted only a few times. The V and J genes are TRBV7-8 and TRBJ2-5; a possible D gene is TRBD2 (7 bases). V was trimmed by 2 bases and J by 4 bases, leaving 26 bases between them. There are 19 residues in the CDR3. CDR1 is SGHVS and CDR2 is FQNEAQ in the germline V gene. This CDR3 reads CASSLRRLAVAEGGETQYF. The CDR3 DNA reads as TGTGCCAGCAGCTTAAGGCGTCTAGCGGTCGCCGAGGGGGGAGAGACCCAGTACTTC.

In this sample, this clonotype turned up a few times. The rearrangement joins TRBV10-3 to TRBJ2-1, with D hard to call. The CDR3 sequence is 16 residues long. The germline gives CDR1 ENHRY, CDR2 SYGVKD. V shed 2 bases and J shed 1 base, with 12 bases lying between them. Here the CDR3 reads CAISERGARSYNEQFF. The CDR3 DNA is TGTGCCATCAGTGAGAGAGGAGCGAGGTCCTACAATGAGCAGTTCTTC.

This chain connects TRBV3-1 to TRBJ2-1; D uncertain. V was clipped by 3 bases and J by 0 bases, with 9 bases between them. This CDR3 spans 15 amino acids. Per the germline V gene, CDR1 is LGHDT and CDR2 is YNNKEL (reference sequence). CDR3 region: CASSHRSYSYNEQFF. The CDR3 nucleotides read TGTGCCAGCAGCCATCGGTCCTACTCCTACAATGAGCAGTTCTTC.

This chain connects TRBV7-2 to TRBJ1-1; the D is unclear. V was shortened by 3 bases and J by 1 base, with 9 bases between the two germline ends. The CDR3 runs 14 residues. CDR1 and CDR2 from the germline V gene are SGHTA and FQGNSA. The CDR3 DNA reads TGTGCCAGCAGCTTTGGCATATCGAACACTGAAGCTTTCTTT. Translated: CASSFGISNTEAFF.

This clonotype has at least ten counts. The V gene is TRBV5-1, the J gene TRBJ2-3; 8 bases agree with TRBD2. The ends lost 4 bases at V and 4 bases at J; junction bases unmatched: 5. CDR1 is SGHRS and CDR2 is YFSETQ in the germline V gene. This CDR3 comprises 14 residues. DNA of the CDR3: TGCGCCAGCAGCCTGGGACTAGTTGCAGATACGCAGTATTTT. Its protein product is CASSLGLVADTQYF.

The chain links TRBV6-1 to TRBJ2-1; D may match TRBD1 or TRBD2 (5 bases each). Germline values: CDR1 MNHNS, CDR2 SASEGT. The V end lost 6 bases, the J end lost 0 bases, and 12 bases lay between the germline ends. The CDR3 is 15 amino acids. CDR3 coding DNA: TGTGCCAGCAGGTGGGACGCGAGCTCCTACAATGAGCAGTTCTTC. Translating gives CASRWDASSYNEQFF.

This clonotype occurred many times. The chain uses TRBV10-3 and TRBJ1-6; the match to TRBD1 covers 8 bases. V shed 3 bases and J 10 bases; nucleotides not matched to a gene: 8. The CDR3 runs to 15 residues. The germline gives CDR1 ENHRY, CDR2 SYGVKD. The CDR3, as DNA: TGTGCCATCAGTGAATTGGACAGGGAGCGATCACCCCTCCACTTT. Translating gives CAISELDRERSPLHF.

This clonotype has ten or more counts. V usage is TRBV4-1 and J usage is TRBJ1-2; D perhaps matches TRBD1 (5 bases). V was shortened by 0 bases and J by 5 bases, with 19 bases between the two germline ends. Germline V gene lookup returns CDR1 MGHRA and CDR2 YSYEKL. The CDR3 extends over 17 amino acids. CDR3 in DNA: TGCGCCAGCAGCCAAGAGAAGGTGCCAGGGTCTAGGTATGGCTACACCTTC. Encoded protein: CASSQEKVPGSRYGYTF.

Here the CDR3 reads CASSPLGTASYEQYF. In DNA, the CDR3 is TGTGCCAGCAGCCCTCTCGGGACGGCGTCCTACGAGCAGTACTTC. The chain employs TRBV5-5 and TRBJ2-7; D may match TRBD1 or TRBD2 (5 bases each). The CDR3 is made up of 15 amino acids. V lost 4 bases, J lost 1 base, and 15 bases lay in between. From germline, CDR1 is SGHKS and CDR2 YYEKEE (reference sequence).

This clonotype was counted many times. This chain uses TRBV12-3 or TRBV12-4 with TRBJ2-1, with 12 bases identical to TRBD2. V shed 6 bases and J 8 bases; nucleotides not matched to a gene: 11. The CDR3 length is 16 residues. This chain's CDR3 is CASRMQGLAGTDEQFF. CDR3 nucleotides: TGTGCCAGCAGGATGCAAGGACTAGCGGGAACGGATGAGCAGTTCTTC.

This clonotype was observed a handful of times. The chain joins TRBV4-2 to TRBJ2-1; a possible D gene is TRBD2 (5 bases). Per germline, CDR1 LGHNA and CDR2 YNFKEQ. The CDR3 totals 22 residues. V lost 4 bases and J 0 bases, leaving 31 bases between the germline ends. The CDR3 DNA is TGTGCCAGCAGCCCTGGGATGGCCGGAGGCCATCCACCTTTTAGCTCCTACAATGAGCAGTTCTTC. This encodes CASSPGMAGGHPPFSSYNEQFF.

This clonotype has a handful of counts. The rearrangement links TRBV6-1 to TRBJ1-1, with TRBD1 identical over 7 bases. Germline V gives CDR1 MNHNS, CDR2 SASEGT. Germline trimming cut 9 bases from V and 0 bases from J; bases unmatched to any gene: 10. The CDR3 contains 15 residues. CDR3 DNA sequence: TGTGCCAGTCTGACCCTGGGACAGATGAACACTGAAGCTTTCTTT. It encodes CASLTLGQMNTEAFF.

This chain uses TRBV7-9 with TRBJ2-7, with TRBD1 matching 7 bases. In germline, CDR1 is SEHNR, CDR2 FQNEAQ (reference sequence). Unmatched junction bases numbered 7, after V lost 3 bases and J lost 5 bases. The CDR3 covers 14 residues. CDR3 protein: CASSFSRGLNEQYF. DNA of the CDR3: TGTGCCAGCAGCTTTTCCAGGGGGTTAAACGAGCAGTACTTC. Based on the CDR3 plus reference TRBV7-9 and TRBJ2-7, the full variable domain is DTGVSQNPRHKITKRGQNVTFRCDPISEHNRLYWYRQTLGQGPEFLTYFQNEAQLEKSRLLSDRFSAERPKGSFSTLEIQRTEQGDSAMYLCASSFSRGLNEQYFGPGTRLTVT.

This clonotype was counted between two and nine times. The chain combines TRBV2 with TRBJ2-2; TRBD1 agrees at 7 bases. This CDR3 contains 15 residues. Germline CDR1 and CDR2: SNHLY and FYNNEI. The junction had 6 bases not matched to a gene; V was cut back by 4 bases and J by 4 bases. Written as DNA, the CDR3 is TGTGCCAGCAGTGGCGTGACAGGGAGCACCGGGGAGCTGTTTTTT. Encoded protein: CASSGVTGSTGELFF.

This chain uses TRBV11-1 with TRBJ2-1, with 7 nucleotides matching TRBD2. The CDR3 loop spans 19 amino acids. The V and J ends lost 1 base and 1 base, in that order; junction bases with no gene match: 13. The V gene's germline CDR1 is SGHAT and CDR2 FQDESV (reference sequence). This CDR3 reads CASSLVGHEGRVSYNEQFF. CDR3 bases: TGTGCCAGCAGCTTAGTGGGGCACGAGGGGAGGGTGTCCTACAATGAGCAGTTCTTC.

The rearrangement joins TRBV27 to TRBJ2-5; the D gene could be TRBD1 or TRBD2 (5 bases each). Per germline, CDR1 MNHEY and CDR2 SMNVEV (reference sequence). The CDR3 sequence is 13 residues long. Deletions cut 6 bases from V and 5 bases from J, with 13 bases between. CDR3 in amino acids: CASSRVGEETQYF. In nucleotides, the CDR3 is TGTGCCAGCAGCAGGGTGGGGGAGGAGACCCAGTACTTC.

There are a few counts of this clonotype. The gene calls are TRBV12-3 or TRBV12-4 and TRBJ1-2; 9 nucleotides align to TRBD1. The CDR3 is 17 amino acids. V dropped 5 bases and J dropped 1; count of bases not matched to a gene: 11. The CDR3 DNA is TGTGCCAGCAGTCCGGGGACAGGGAAGGGCCTTAACTATGGCTACACCTTC. Translation: CASSPGTGKGLNYGYTF.

In this sample, this clonotype turned up a few times. The gene calls are TRBV7-9 and TRBJ2-3; the match to TRBD2 covers 7 bases. Germline CDR1 reads SEHNR; CDR2 reads FQNEAQ (reference sequence). V shed 5 bases, J shed 2 bases, and the junction held 7 bases outside the gene matches. CDR3 size: 15 residues. The CDR3 region is CASSPNSGATDTQYF. CDR3 sequence (DNA): TGTGCCAGCAGCCCCAACAGCGGGGCCACAGATACGCAGTATTTT.

This clonotype was observed a handful of times. The genes are TRBV12-5 and TRBJ2-5, with 8 bases identical to TRBD1. The CDR3 loop spans 14 amino acids. Germline V gene data show CDR1 as LGHNT and CDR2 as FRNRAP. V shed 4 bases and J 1 base; nucleotides not matched to a gene: 2. CDR3 protein: CASGSDRAQETQYF. The CDR3 DNA follows: TGTGCTAGTGGTTCGGACAGGGCCCAAGAGACCCAGTACTTC.

The V and J genes are TRBV28 and TRBJ2-1; 10 bases map to TRBD1. J gave up 12 bases and V 6 bases, and 14 bases lay outside the gene matches. Germline loops: CDR1 MDHEN, CDR2 SYDVKM. The CDR3 consists of 15 residues. In nucleotides, the CDR3 is TGTGCCAGCAGGGGGACAGGGGTATTTGGTAGTTCGCAGTTCTTC. Protein product: CASRGTGVFGSSQFF.